This section outlines one T cell receptor beta chain sequence together with its context. These data originate in a study of blood T cell repertoires in COVID-19. Across the study: Spain, Italy and the United States supplied samples that represented acute and convalescent COVID-19. T cells, B-cell-depleted T cells, or PBMCs provided the cDNA or gDNA that served as material.

V shed 0 bases, J shed 0 bases, and the junction held 8 bases outside the gene matches. Germline CDR1 is MNHEY and CDR2 is SMNVEV (reference sequence). The CDR3 has 18 residues. Original data processing: Counts of nucleated cells, estimated from reference gene primer amplification, were obtained. The assay was immunoSEQ multiplex PCR, and TCRdb's table has in-frame clones only and misses some. D and trimming come from the DNA, and the V and J calls and clone size come from that table. The table records roughly 100,000 clones, 88% of them present only once. This chain joins TRBV27 and TRBJ1-5, with 7 bases identical to TRBD1. Material for sequencing was peripheral blood. The clonotype originates from a woman in her 70s with acute or convalescent COVID-19. In DNA form, the CDR3 reads TGTGCCAGCAGTTTATCGAGGACAGGACTATATAGCAATCAGCCCCAGCATTTT. Translated: CASSLSRTGLYSNQPQHF.